Given below is one TCR beta chain in context. Combining a sample-barcoded 5' primer with a J-beta primer mix, a second PCR ran for 7 to 11 cycles. Each CDR3 protein gets one entry after TCRdb re-called the 5' RACE reads with MiXCR. Seen here are hundreds of thousands of distinct CDR3 sequences, 35% to 60% observed once, and the top ten hold 15% to 20%. The germline V gene encodes CDR1 MNHNS and CDR2 SASEGT. The CDR3 spans 17 residues. Healthy Caucasian individuals from Russia aged roughly 6 to 90 served as donors. This sample was included in a study of blood T cells in healthy people across ages. The sample comprised blood. The sequence derives from a man aged 80 or over in good health. The chain uses TRBV6-1 and TRBJ2-1; weak D call: TRBD1 (7 bases). With the DNA end fitting TRBJ2-7 better, the J assignment may be wrong. This CDR3 reads CASSEEAPGRGVDEQYF. DNA of the CDR3: TGTGCCAGCAGTGAAGAAGCCCCCGGCAGGGGGGTGGACGAGCAGTACTTC.